This TCR beta chain appears in the sequencing data of a study of blood T cells in healthy people across ages. Findings and caveats of the study: When set beside aged donors, long-lived donors presented more naive CD4+ cells and higher diversity.

A note on this clonotype: No antigen is known for it.

The V segment lost 5 bases and the J segment 5 bases; nucleotides outside the gene matches: 5. The length of the CDR3 is 14 residues. Germline V CDR1 and CDR2: MGHRA, YSYEKL. A sample-barcoded 5' primer and a J-beta primer mix were used in a second PCR of roughly 7 to 12 cycles. MiXCR, applied by TCRdb to the 5' RACE reads, yields one record per CDR3 protein. The repertoire includes around 620,000 distinct CDR3 sequences, 27% of them detected once, and about 18% sits in the top ten. This TCR was sampled from a woman aged 70-85 years in good health. This chain joins TRBV4-1 and TRBJ1-2; 10 positions agree with TRBD1. The sequencing sample was made of blood. CDR3 DNA sequence: TGCGCCAGCAGCATCCGGGACAGGGGTTATGGCTACACCTTC. Residues: CASSIRDRGYGYTF.